Presented here are 8 T cell receptor beta chains from one specimen sequenced in a study of T cell repertoires in cytomegalovirus infection. No antigen has been identified for these receptors. TCRdb re-analysed the reads in MiXCR, keeping a single row per CDR3 protein. The sample has about 52,000 distinct CDR3 sequences, 15% to 25% seen once. This material consisted of CD8+ T cells from cultured PBMCs, taken from culture after CMV antigen stimulation. The receptors come from a human donor in good health (CMV status not recorded). Some clones in this sample may be carry-over from other donors' samples.

This clonotype appeared a few times. J is TRBJ2-3 and V is TRBV7-8, with 8 bases lining up with TRBD2. The junction had 6 bases not matched to a gene; V was cut back by 6 bases and J by 1 base. CDR3 size: 15 residues. Germline CDR1 SGHVS, CDR2 FQNEAQ. This CDR3 is CASRELAARTDTQYF. The CDR3 DNA sequence: TGTGCCAGCAGGGAACTAGCGGCCCGCACAGATACGCAGTATTTT.

This clonotype was recorded a few times. The chain's CDR3 is CASSSQGGIGNEQFF. In DNA form, the CDR3 reads TGTGCCAGCAGCTCTCAGGGCGGGATTGGAAATGAGCAGTTCTTC. The V and J genes are TRBV7-2 and TRBJ2-1; the D gene is possibly TRBD2 (6 bases). The V gene lost 4 bases and the J gene lost 7 bases, with 17 bases spanning the gap. Per germline, CDR1 SGHTA and CDR2 FQGNSA. The CDR3 length is 15 residues.

The chain employs TRBV6-6 and TRBJ1-1, with D hard to call. This CDR3 is 15 amino acids long. Germline V lookup: CDR1 MNHNY, CDR2 SVGAGI (reference sequence). V dropped 0 bases and J dropped 4 bases, with 12 bases sitting between them. The CDR3 protein is CASSYSSPPRTEAFF. CDR3 in DNA: TGTGCCAGCAGTTACTCGAGCCCCCCTCGCACTGAAGCTTTCTTT.

V and J are TRBV5-6 and TRBJ2-1; no firm D call. CDR1 and CDR2 (germline): SGHDT, YYEEEE. The CDR3 has 11 residues. V lost 4 bases and J lost 9, with 8 bases in between. CDR3 DNA: TGTGCCAGCAGCGATTCGGGTGAGCAGTTCTTC. It codes for CASSDSGEQFF. Complete variable domain (other parts from reference TRBV5-6 and TRBJ2-1): DAGVTQSPTHLIKTRGQQVTLRCSPKSGHDTVSWYQQALGQGPQFIFQYYEEEERQRGNFPDRFSGHQFPNYSSELNVNALLLGDSALYLCASSDSGEQFFGPGTRLTVL.

The chain links TRBV6-2 or TRBV6-3 to TRBJ1-2, with a tentative D call TRBD1 (6 bases). The CDR3 length is 16 residues. The germline V and J ends were trimmed by 2 bases and 2 bases, with 15 bases remaining between them. Per germline, CDR1 MNHEY and CDR2 SVGEGT. The DNA of the CDR3 is TGTGCCAGCAGTTACAATCCCGACAGGACGAACTATGGCTACACCTTC. Translated: CASSYNPDRTNYGYTF.

The chain carries TRBV7-2 and TRBJ2-1; D unresolved. Trimming shortened V by 0 bases and J by 8 bases, and 5 bases separated the two germline ends. The CDR3 is made up of 12 amino acids. CDR1 is SGHTA and CDR2 is FQGNSA in the germline V gene. The CDR3, as DNA: TGTGCCAGCAGCTTAGCTTCCGATGAGCAGTTCTTC. It is translated as CASSLASDEQFF.

This clonotype was observed at least ten times. The J gene is TRBJ2-1, the V gene TRBV28, with TRBD2 as a possible D gene (6 bases). Trimming cost V 6 bases and J 0 bases, with 27 bases left between them. The CDR3 extends over 20 amino acids. Germline lookup yields CDR1 MDHEN and CDR2 SYDVKM. The CDR3 bases are TGTGCCAGCAGACGACTCGGGACTGCCTTTAGACACAACTCCTACAATGAGCAGTTCTTC. Its protein is CASRRLGTAFRHNSYNEQFF.

The CDR3 sequence is CATSRAHRDGTEAFF. The DNA of the CDR3 is TGTGCCACCAGCAGAGCCCACAGGGATGGCACTGAAGCTTTCTTT. The chain uses TRBV15 and TRBJ1-1; maybe TRBD1 (6 bases). Looked up from germline, CDR1 is LNHNV and CDR2 is YYDKDF (reference sequence). Trimming shortened V by 1 base and J by 4 bases, and 13 bases separated the two germline ends. The CDR3 is 15 amino acids.